This paragraph covers one T cell receptor beta chain sequence. Its cognate antigen is unknown. A much larger clone is a single base away; this may be a read error. The data belong to a study of identical twins' blood T cells. Study findings and constraints: Each donor's most abundant TCRbeta clonotypes shared more CDR3 sequences with her twin than unrelated donors. Twins shared about as many clonotypes as their cloneset sizes predicted.

Libraries were made from RNA as TCR cDNA, using a modified protocol. Each TCR cDNA library carried sample-specific barcodes on both ends. TCRdb fed the 5' RACE reads into MiXCR, producing one record per CDR3 protein. Of a few hundred thousand distinct CDR3 sequences listed, over 25% are singletons. Germline V lookup: CDR1 MNHGY, CDR2 SVAAGI. Trimming shortened V by 5 bases and J by 0 bases, and 10 bases separated the two germline ends. The CDR3 length is 15 residues. Sequences were obtained from PBMCs. The clonotype comes from a woman aged 18-49 years in good health. This sequence joins TRBV6-9 and TRBJ1-4; weak D call: TRBD1 (6 bases). The DNA of the CDR3 is TGTGCCAGCAGTAGGGGGTCTGCAACTAATGAAAAACTGTTTTTT. Amino acids: CASSRGSATNEKLFF.